This T cell receptor (beta chain) was documented in a study of shared clonotypes between healthy human individuals (TCRdb year 2020). General notes on the study: The cohort included three men and two women between 18 and 49 years of age. The study deeply sequenced blood TCR repertoires of five healthy adults to estimate repertoire size and the extent of clonotype sharing between individuals. To increase sequencing depth and limit assay-specific biases, TCR repertoire library preparation and sequencing were carried out by different laboratories using diverse techniques. Between about 0.85 and 10 billion PBMCs per donor were obtained by leukapheresis. Findings and caveats that apply to the study as a whole: Based on pairwise subsampling, the degree of clonotype sharing among donors was expected to be affected by sequencing depth. The genetic and exposure-history diversity represented was limited by the small number of donors. Sampling was limited to blood, and TCR repertoires in tissue likely differ from TCR repertoires in blood.

Healthy HIV-negative adults with no recently reported acute infections or vaccinations were included as donors. Every donor was a Caucasian adult living in Nashville, Tennessee, USA. In the unsorted samples, around 81 million PBMCs were counted, and genomic DNA was extracted using the QIAamp DNA Blood Mini kit. After blood collection by leukapheresis, PBMCs were isolated using Ficoll-Histopaque density gradient centrifugation and then cryopreserved in the vapor phase of liquid nitrogen. TCR CDR3 regions were amplified from genomic DNA by multiplex PCR using the deep immunoSEQ assay. Genomic DNA extracted from each cell subset was distributed evenly over all wells of several immunoSEQ 96-well plates, and each plate served as one replicate. For unsorted PBMC, approximately 300 ng of genomic DNA, equivalent to around 30,000 T cell genomes, went into each replicate PCR. Unsorted PBMC genomic DNA was sequenced across ten immunoSEQ deep assay plates. Purified libraries were measured with a Qubit 3.0 fluorometer, size-checked on a Bioanalyzer 2100, and measured again with the KAPA Library Quantification kit. Every immunoSEQ 96-well plate was sequenced on a dedicated single-read 150-cycle Illumina NextSeq 550 flow cell. In the authors' own workflow: Because only junctional sequences without quality scores were contained in the immunoSEQ output, filtering matching that applied to full-length reads could not be performed. To assign V/J genes and CDR3, sequences were annotated against IMGT germline references using PyIR, a Python wrapper for IgBLAST v1.9. Reads were removed for weak V/J assignments (E-value above 1e-6), missing CDR3, stop codons, out-of-frame junctions, or ambiguous translated residues. V3J clonotypes were defined by identical inferred V gene, J gene, and CDR3 amino acid sequence. Percentage overlap between repertoires was calculated by dividing the number of shared unique clonotypes by the size of the smaller repertoire. RTK rarefaction, the Chao1 estimator, and Recon v2.1 estimates of unobserved clonotypes were used to assess repertoire richness. Here the immuneACCESS table is served through TCRdb, limited to in-frame sequences with V and J called. Missing clones are a known gap in these copies; in checked studies unresolved V genes cover under half, and the rest lacks a known reason. V and J calls and clone size follow that table, whereas D and trimming were derived from the DNA. The sample contains around 440,000 clones, approximately 77% of them found a single time. Clones ranked in the top ten supply around 12% of the sample.

The CDR3 covers 12 residues, taking in both the cysteine and the phenylalanine. Only the CDR3 part of the read is kept: 36 bases, read in frame from the first base. CDR1 and CDR2 are read off the germline V gene as SGHRS and YFSETQ. Unmatched junction bases come to 3, with V trimmed by 2 bases and J by 8 bases. Note on this clone: This receptor's antigen is unknown. The input lacks base qualities; no much larger clone sits a single base away.

This receptor was obtained from a woman aged 40 to 50 in good health. Some clones in this sample may be carry-over from other donors' samples. Sequences were obtained from PBMCs. Here the chain combines TRBV5-1 and TRBJ1-1, with 7 bases aligning to TRBD1. CDR3 region: CASSFGQAEAFF. In nucleotide form, the sequence is TGCGCCAGCAGCTTCGGACAGGCCGAAGCTTTCTTT.